This entry lists 2 T cell receptor beta chains sequenced from one sample in a study of lymphopenia after photon versus proton radiotherapy. The assay was immunoSEQ multiplex PCR, and TCRdb's table has in-frame clones only and misses some. The data hold roughly 40,000 clones, with under 85% observed a single time. The material sequenced was peripheral blood, taken from a patient treated with proton-based radiotherapy. These receptors came from a woman between 70 and 85 years old with pancreatic cancer.

Only one count was recorded for this clone. This rearrangement joins TRBV18 to TRBJ1-4; D is unclear. V lost 1 base and J lost 0, with 12 bases in between. Per germline, CDR1 KGHSH and CDR2 LQKENI. The CDR3 runs to 17 residues. DNA for the CDR3: TGTGCCAGCTCACCACTTGACACCGCCGCAACTAATGAAAAACTGTTTTTT. Translated: CASSPLDTAATNEKLFF.

V is TRBV9 and J is TRBJ2-3, with a weak D call TRBD1 (6 bases). This CDR3 contains 16 residues. CDR1 is SGDLS and CDR2 is YYNGEE in the germline V gene. The V gene lost 0 bases and the J gene lost 0 bases, with 11 bases spanning the gap. This CDR3 reads CASSVEVTGSTDTQYF. The CDR3 DNA follows: TGTGCCAGCAGCGTAGAGGTGACAGGTAGCACAGATACGCAGTATTTT.